This T cell receptor (beta chain) originates from a study of cytomegalovirus exposure and HLA in healthy donors. On the study more broadly: According to later analysis, the same platform produced the 120 validation and 666 first-cohort repertoires.

Study-wide results and caveats: Among TCR beta chains, those listed as cytomegalovirus-associated numbered fewer than 200.

Regarding this clone: Its antigen is currently unknown.

This CDR3 is built from 14 residues. The V gene's germline CDR1 is SGHVS and CDR2 FQNEAQ. V trimming: 4 bases; J trimming: 4 bases; junction bases outside the gene matches: 4. Sequencing used immunoSEQ multiplex PCR; TCRdb keeps in-frame clones, though not all of them. In the table there are roughly 260,000 clones, 85% to 90% of which are singletons. This TCR was sampled from a man aged 18 to 29 in good health and CMV-seronegative. The chain employs TRBV7-8 and TRBJ1-5; the match to TRBD1 covers 7 bases. Sequencing was done on a sample of PBMCs. CDR3 amino acids: CASSSGQRNQPQHF. Here the CDR3 DNA reads TGTGCCAGCAGCTCGGGACAGAGAAATCAGCCCCAGCATTTT.